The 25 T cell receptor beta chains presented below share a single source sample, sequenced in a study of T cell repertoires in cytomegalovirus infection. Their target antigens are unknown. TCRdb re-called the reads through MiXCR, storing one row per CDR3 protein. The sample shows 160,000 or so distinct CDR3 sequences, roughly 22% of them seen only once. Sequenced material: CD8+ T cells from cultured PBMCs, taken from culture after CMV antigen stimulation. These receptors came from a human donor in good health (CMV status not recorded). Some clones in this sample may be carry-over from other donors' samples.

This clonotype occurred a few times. CDR3 nucleotide sequence: TGTGCCAGCAGTGAAGGCAGAGGAACAGGGCGGTTTGCAGCCACAGATACGCAGTATTTT. Protein sequence: CASSEGRGTGRFAATDTQYF. This chain connects TRBV6-1 to TRBJ2-3; the D gene is possibly TRBD1 (6 bases). This CDR3 has 20 amino acids. Germline loops: CDR1 MNHNS, CDR2 SASEGT. The ends were cut back, 1 base at V and 2 bases at J, with 25 bases in the middle.

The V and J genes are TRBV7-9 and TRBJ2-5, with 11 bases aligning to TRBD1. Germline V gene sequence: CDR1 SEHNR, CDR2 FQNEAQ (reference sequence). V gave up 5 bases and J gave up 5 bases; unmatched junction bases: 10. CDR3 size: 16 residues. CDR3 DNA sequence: TGTGCCAGCAGCCCCCCGGACAGGGGGCAGGGGGAGACCCAGTACTTC. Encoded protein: CASSPPDRGQGETQYF.

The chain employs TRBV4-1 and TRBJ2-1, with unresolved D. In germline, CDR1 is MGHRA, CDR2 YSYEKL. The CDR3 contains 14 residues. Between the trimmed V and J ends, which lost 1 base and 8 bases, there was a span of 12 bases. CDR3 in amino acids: CASSQGLDLYEQFF. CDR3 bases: TGCGCCAGCAGCCAAGGGCTAGACTTATATGAGCAGTTCTTC.

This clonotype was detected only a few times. The CDR3 DNA is TGCGCCAGCAGCCAAGTTGGGGGTTGGGCCTACACTGAAGCTTTCTTT. This translates into CASSQVGGWAYTEAFF. The genes are TRBV4-3 and TRBJ1-1; weak D call: TRBD1 (5 bases). From germline, CDR1 is LGHNA and CDR2 YSLEER. V was pared by 1 base and J by 3 bases, with 15 bases between. This CDR3 has 16 residues.

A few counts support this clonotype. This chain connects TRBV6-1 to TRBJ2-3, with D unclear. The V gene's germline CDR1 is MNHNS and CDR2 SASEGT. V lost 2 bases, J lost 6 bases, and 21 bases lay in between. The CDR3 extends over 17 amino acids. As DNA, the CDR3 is TGTGCCAGCAGTGAATCGAATTGGATCCCCTCCGGGGATACGCAGTATTTT. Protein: CASSESNWIPSGDTQYF.

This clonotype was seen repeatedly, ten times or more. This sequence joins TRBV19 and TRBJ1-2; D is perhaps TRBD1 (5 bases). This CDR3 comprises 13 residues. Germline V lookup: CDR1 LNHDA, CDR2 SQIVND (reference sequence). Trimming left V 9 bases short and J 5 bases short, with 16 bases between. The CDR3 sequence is CASLWGNGYGYTF. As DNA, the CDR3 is TGTGCCAGCCTATGGGGGAACGGTTATGGCTACACCTTC.

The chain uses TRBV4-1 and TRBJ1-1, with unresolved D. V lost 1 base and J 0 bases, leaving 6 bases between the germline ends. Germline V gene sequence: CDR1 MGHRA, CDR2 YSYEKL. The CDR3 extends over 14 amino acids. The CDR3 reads CASSQGMLNTEAFF. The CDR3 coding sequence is TGCGCCAGCAGCCAAGGCATGTTGAACACTGAAGCTTTCTTT.

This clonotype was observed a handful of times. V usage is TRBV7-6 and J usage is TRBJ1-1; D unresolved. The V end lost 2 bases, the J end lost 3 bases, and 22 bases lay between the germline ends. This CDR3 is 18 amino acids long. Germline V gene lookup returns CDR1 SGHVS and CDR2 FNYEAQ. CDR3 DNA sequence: TGTGCCAGCAGCTTAATCATGGGCTTAAACCCCGGGGACACTGAAGCTTTCTTT. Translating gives CASSLIMGLNPGDTEAFF.

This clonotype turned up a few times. DNA for the CDR3: TGTGCCAGCAGCCAAGGACAGGGGGATCAGCCCCAGCATTTT. It codes for CASSQGQGDQPQHF. The rearrangement links TRBV7-9 to TRBJ1-5; 10 nucleotides match TRBD1. CDR3 length: 14 residues. Germline V gene lookup returns CDR1 SEHNR and CDR2 FQNEAQ (reference sequence). The V and J ends lost 5 bases and 5 bases, in that order; junction bases with no gene match: 3.

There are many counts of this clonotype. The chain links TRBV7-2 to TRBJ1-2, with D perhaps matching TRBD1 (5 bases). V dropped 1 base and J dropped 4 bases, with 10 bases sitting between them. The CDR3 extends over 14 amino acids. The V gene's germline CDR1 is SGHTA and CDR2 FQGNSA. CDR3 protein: CASSLGGTAYGYTF. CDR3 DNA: TGTGCCAGCAGCTTAGGTGGGACGGCCTATGGCTACACCTTC.

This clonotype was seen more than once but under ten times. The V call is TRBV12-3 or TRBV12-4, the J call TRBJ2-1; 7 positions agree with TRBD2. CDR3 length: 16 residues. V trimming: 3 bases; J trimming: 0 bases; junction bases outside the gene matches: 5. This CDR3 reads CASSFPGGSSYNEQFF. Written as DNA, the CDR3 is TGTGCCAGCAGTTTCCCCGGGGGGAGCTCCTACAATGAGCAGTTCTTC.

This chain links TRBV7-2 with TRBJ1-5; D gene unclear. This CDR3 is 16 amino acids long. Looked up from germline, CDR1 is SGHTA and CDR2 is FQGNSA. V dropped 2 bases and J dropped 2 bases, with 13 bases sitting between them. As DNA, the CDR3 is TGTGCCAGCAGCTTAACGCGGAGGGCGGGCAATCAGCCCCAGCATTTT. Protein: CASSLTRRAGNQPQHF.

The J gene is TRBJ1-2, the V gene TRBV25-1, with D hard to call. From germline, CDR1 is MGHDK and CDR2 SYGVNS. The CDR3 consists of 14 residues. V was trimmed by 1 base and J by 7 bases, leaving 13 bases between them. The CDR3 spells CASSEFIFGGGYTF. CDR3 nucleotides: TGTGCCAGCAGTGAATTTATCTTTGGTGGTGGCTACACCTTC.

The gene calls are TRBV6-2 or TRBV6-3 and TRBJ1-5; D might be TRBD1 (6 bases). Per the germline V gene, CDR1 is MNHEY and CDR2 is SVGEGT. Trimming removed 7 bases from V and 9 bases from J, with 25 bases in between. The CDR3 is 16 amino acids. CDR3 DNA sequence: TGTGCCAGCACTCACAGACCGGGACGGGGGCTGGGGCCCCAGCATTTT. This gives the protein CASTHRPGRGLGPQHF.

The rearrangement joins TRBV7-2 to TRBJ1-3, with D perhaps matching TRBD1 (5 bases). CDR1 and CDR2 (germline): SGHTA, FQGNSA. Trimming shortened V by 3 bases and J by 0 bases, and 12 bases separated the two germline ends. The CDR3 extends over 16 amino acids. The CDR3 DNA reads TGTGCCAGCAGCTTTCGGGACGCGAGCTCTGGAAACACCATATATTTT. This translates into CASSFRDASSGNTIYF.

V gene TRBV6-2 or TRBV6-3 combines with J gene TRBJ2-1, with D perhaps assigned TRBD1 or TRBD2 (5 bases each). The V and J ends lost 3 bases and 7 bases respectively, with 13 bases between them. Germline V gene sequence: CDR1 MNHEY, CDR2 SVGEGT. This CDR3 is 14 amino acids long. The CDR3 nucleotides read TGTGCCAGCAGTTATGGGACGGGAACTAATGAGCAGTTCTTC. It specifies CASSYGTGTNEQFF.

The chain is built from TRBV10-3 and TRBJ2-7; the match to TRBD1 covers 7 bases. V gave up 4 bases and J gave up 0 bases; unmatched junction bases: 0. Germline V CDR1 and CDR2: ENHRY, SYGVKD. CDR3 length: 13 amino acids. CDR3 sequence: CAISGQGSYEQYF. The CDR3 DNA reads TGTGCCATCAGTGGACAGGGCTCCTACGAGCAGTACTTC.

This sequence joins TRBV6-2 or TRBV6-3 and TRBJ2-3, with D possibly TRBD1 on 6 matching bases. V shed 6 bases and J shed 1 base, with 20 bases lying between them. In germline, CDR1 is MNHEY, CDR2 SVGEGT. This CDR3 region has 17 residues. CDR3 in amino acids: CASSFDRTLYGTDTQYF. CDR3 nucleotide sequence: TGTGCCAGCAGCTTCGACAGGACCCTCTATGGCACAGATACGCAGTATTTT.

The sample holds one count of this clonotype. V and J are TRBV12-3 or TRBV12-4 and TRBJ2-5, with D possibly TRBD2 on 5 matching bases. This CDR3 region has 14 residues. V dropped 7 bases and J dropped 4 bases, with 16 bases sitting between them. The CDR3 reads CASKSPGVRETQYF. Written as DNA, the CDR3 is TGTGCCAGCAAGAGCCCCGGGGTTAGAGAGACCCAGTACTTC.

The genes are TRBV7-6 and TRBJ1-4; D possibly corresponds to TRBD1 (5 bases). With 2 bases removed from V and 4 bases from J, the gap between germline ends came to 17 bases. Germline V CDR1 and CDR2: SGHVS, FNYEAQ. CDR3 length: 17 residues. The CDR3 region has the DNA TGTGCCAGCAGCTTACGGGGCAGGGTAGGGGATAATGAAAAACTGTTTTTT. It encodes CASSLRGRVGDNEKLFF. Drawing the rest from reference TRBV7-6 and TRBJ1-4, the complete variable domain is GAGVSQSPRYKVTKRGQDVALRCDPISGHVSLYWYRQALGQGPEFLTYFNYEAQQDKSGLPNDRFSAERPEGSISTLTIQRTEQRDSAMYRCASSLRGRVGDNEKLFFGSGTQLSVL.

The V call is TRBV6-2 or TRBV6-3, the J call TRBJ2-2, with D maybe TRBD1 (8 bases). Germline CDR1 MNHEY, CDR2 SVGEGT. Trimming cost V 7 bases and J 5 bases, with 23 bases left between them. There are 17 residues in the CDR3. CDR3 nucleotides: TGTGCCAGCATCGAACTACGGACAGGGAGGGAAACCGGGGAGCTGTTTTTT. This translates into CASIELRTGRETGELFF.

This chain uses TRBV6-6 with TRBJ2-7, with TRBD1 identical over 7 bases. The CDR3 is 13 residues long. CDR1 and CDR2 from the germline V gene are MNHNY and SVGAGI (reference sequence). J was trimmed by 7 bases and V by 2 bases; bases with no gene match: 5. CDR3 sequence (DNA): TGTGCCAGCAGTTACCGAGACAGGGAAGAGCAGTACTTC. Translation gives CASSYRDREEQYF.

The chain's CDR3 is CASSPWAGNTEAFF. In DNA, the CDR3 is TGTGCCAGCAGCCCTTGGGCGGGGAACACTGAAGCTTTCTTT. The rearrangement uses TRBV7-6 and TRBJ1-1; D ambiguous. The CDR3 length is 14 residues. CDR1 and CDR2 from the germline V gene are SGHVS and FNYEAQ. Deletions cut 5 bases from V and 1 base from J, with 11 bases between. The full variable domain, with the rest looked up from reference TRBV7-6 and TRBJ1-1, is GAGVSQSPRYKVTKRGQDVALRCDPISGHVSLYWYRQALGQGPEFLTYFNYEAQQDKSGLPNDRFSAERPEGSISTLTIQRTEQRDSAMYRCASSPWAGNTEAFFGQGTRLTVV.

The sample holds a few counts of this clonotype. CDR3 region: CASSLGAQRGYYEQYF. DNA of the CDR3: TGTGCCAGCAGCTTAGGGGCCCAGCGGGGTTACTACGAGCAGTACTTC. The chain carries TRBV7-2 and TRBJ2-7; TRBD2 matches 7 bases. Germline V CDR1 and CDR2: SGHTA, FQGNSA. The ends lost 1 base at V and 3 bases at J; junction bases unmatched: 9. This CDR3 is built from 16 residues.

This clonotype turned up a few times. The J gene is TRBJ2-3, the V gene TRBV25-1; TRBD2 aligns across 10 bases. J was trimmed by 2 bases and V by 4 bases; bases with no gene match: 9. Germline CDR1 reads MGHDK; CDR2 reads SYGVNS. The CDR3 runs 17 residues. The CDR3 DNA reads TGTGCCAGCAGTGGTCCCCCTAGCGGGGGAGCCACAGATACGCAGTATTTT. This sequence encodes CASSGPPSGGATDTQYF.